Listed below are T cell receptor beta chains from one sample, sequenced in a study of identifying expanded T cells in peripheral blood. Produced via immunoSEQ multiplex PCR; TCRdb's table is partial and in-frame only. This sample has approximately 57,000 clones, with over 85% found just once. The sample taken for sequencing was blood. The receptor set was obtained from a person aged 18 to 70 in good health. The CDR3 runs from the conserved cysteine through the conserved F or W. The D gene is left open where the match is weak. Not all rows give a size; the values are once, few, many and, for expanded clones, a class.

V	D	length	J	size	CDR3
TRBV10-3	NA	13	TRBJ1-2	NA	CAISEKGDYGYTF
TRBV5-1	TRBD1	15	TRBJ1-6	NA	CASSSSGTADSPLHF
TRBV28	NA	15	TRBJ2-1	NA	CASSGETGRREEQFF
TRBV21-1	NA	16	TRBJ2-1	once	CASSKPSHGAYNEQFF
TRBV19	TRBD1	15	TRBJ1-5	NA	CASSRAGQGSQPQHF
TRBV4-3	NA	14	TRBJ2-5	NA	CASSQDTAKETQYF
TRBV7-9	NA	19	TRBJ2-7	NA	CASSRILLQLTGNAYEQYF
TRBV19	TRBD2	15	TRBJ2-5	NA	CASSLAGGPRETQYF
TRBV2	TRBD2	13	TRBJ2-7	NA	CASGSGGTYEQYF
TRBV12-5	NA	13	TRBJ1-5	NA	CASGLGGGQPQHF
TRBV28	NA	13	TRBJ2-7	NA	CASSYTYSYEQYF
TRBV28	NA	15	TRBJ1-3	NA	CASSLRMGDGNTIYF
TRBV18	NA	14	TRBJ1-1	once	CASSDRQMNTEAFF
TRBV6-5	NA	15	TRBJ1-2	NA	CASSTLGSRNYGYTF
TRBV30	NA	14	TRBJ2-2	NA	CAWSLQVYTGELFF
TRBV30	NA	12	TRBJ1-2	NA	CAWRKQLYGYTF
TRBV6-5	TRBD1	13	TRBJ1-1	once	CASTGQGKTEAFF
TRBV7-2	TRBD1	15	TRBJ2-7	NA	CASSPGAGGYYEQYF
TRBV25-1	TRBD2	17	TRBJ2-2	NA	CASSELGYSGGAGELFF
TRBV9	NA	15	TRBJ2-1	NA	CASSVDGGSYNEQFF
TRBV29-1	NA	13	TRBJ2-4	NA	CSVEWGAKNIQYF